This TCR beta chain emerged from a study of T cell responses to AZD1222 COVID-19 vaccine. Germline CDR1 reads MGHRA; CDR2 reads YSYEKL. The CDR3 runs 12 residues. The ends were cut back, 3 bases at V and 7 bases at J, with 10 bases in the middle. TCRdb's table, derived via immunoSEQ multiplex PCR, lists solely in-frame clones and lacks some. The top ten clones hold about 13% of a sample with approximately 110,000 clones, 88% of them seen once. The chain combines TRBV4-1 with TRBJ2-7; D not resolved. The specimen was peripheral blood, collected on day 0 of MenACWY control vaccination. The clonotype originates from an adult in good health. The CDR3 spells CASSHPLGEQYF. In DNA, the CDR3 is TGCGCCAGCAGCCACCCACTTGGGGAGCAGTACTTC.